Listed below are T cell receptor beta chains from one sample, sequenced in a study of T cell responses to AZD1222 COVID-19 vaccine. The assay was immunoSEQ multiplex PCR, and TCRdb's table has in-frame clones only and misses some. The sample lists around 130,000 clones, 90% occurring once. The source was peripheral blood, collected 28 days after the second dose of the MenACWY control vaccine. Receptor source: an adult who received the MenACWY meningococcal vaccine as a control. Both conserved end residues are trimmed from each CDR3. A D gene is named only where the DNA matches it firmly.

v_gene	d_gene	CDR3aa
TRBV28	TRBD1	ATGTDQNYQPQH
TRBV28	-	ASSLFTNTGELF
TRBV4-2	-	ASRGGENYGYT
TRBV10-3	-	AINRDNEETQY
TRBV13	-	ASSLTGGDYEQY
TRBV5-1	-	ASSLAGTSTDTQY
TRBV7-2	TRBD2	ASSLIAGGTDTQY
TRBV27	TRBD1	ASSLFTGVLLNEQF
TRBV18	TRBD1	ASSRMGQGSTYEQY
TRBV18	TRBD1	ASSPLGTGDSPLH
TRBV4-1	-	ASSQAGQVYGYT
TRBV5-5	-	ASSFRTLGSTNEKLF
TRBV25-1	-	ASSPVATKNIQY
TRBV7-3	-	ASSFQGSGANVLT
TRBV28	TRBD2	ASSLRRLAGLYNEQF
TRBV30	-	AWSVRQRTYEQY
TRBV28	TRBD1	ASSPHRGLGDTQY
TRBV27	-	ASSLYSGSATNEKLF
TRBV5-1	TRBD1	ASSLRGTGLTGELF
TRBV11-2	-	ASSLVFGANVLT
TRBV30	TRBD1	AWSGTGGNTIY
TRBV18	TRBD1	ASSPAGGNEQF